The T cell receptor beta chain under discussion was sequenced for a study of T cell responses to AZD1222 COVID-19 vaccine. This clone was seen once. Its target is unknown. The CDR3 runs 15 residues. After removal of 3 bases from V and 3 bases from J, the junction contained 4 bases not matched to a gene. Germline V gene sequence: CDR1 MGHRA, CDR2 YSYEKL. Clones were sequenced by immunoSEQ multiplex PCR, and TCRdb holds only the in-frame ones, with some missing. The data contain 150,000 or so clones, approximately 91% of them singletons. Whole-study results and caveats: With dominance at 160-218 and 743-854, vaccine-associated CD4 TCRs spanned spike.

This sequence originates from an adult who received the AZD1222 COVID-19 vaccine. The specimen was peripheral blood, collected 28 days after the second AZD1222 dose. This chain uses TRBV4-1 with TRBJ2-3; TRBD2 matches 9 bases. CDR3 nucleotide sequence: TGCGCCAGCAGCCAGCGGGAGGGTAATACAGATACGCAGTATTTT. This translates into CASSQREGNTDTQYF.